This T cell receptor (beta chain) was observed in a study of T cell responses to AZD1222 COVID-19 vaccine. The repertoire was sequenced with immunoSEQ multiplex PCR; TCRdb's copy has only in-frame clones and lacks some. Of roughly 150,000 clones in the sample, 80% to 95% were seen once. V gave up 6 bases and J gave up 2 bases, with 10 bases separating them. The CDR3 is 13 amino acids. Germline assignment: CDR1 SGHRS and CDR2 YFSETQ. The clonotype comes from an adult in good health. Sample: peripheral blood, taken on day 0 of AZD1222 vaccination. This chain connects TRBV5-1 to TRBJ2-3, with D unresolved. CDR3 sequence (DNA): TGCGCCAGCACCCAATATGCCACAGATACGCAGTATTTT. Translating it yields CASTQYATDTQYF.